Shown below are 5 T cell receptor beta chains from a single sample sequenced in a study of persistence of HIV-infected CD4 T cells (dated by TCRdb to between 2020 and 2021). The sample's treatment or condition label, in plain terms: suppressive antiretroviral therapy. A pool of overlapping HIV-1 Gag 15-mer peptides was used at 0.8 to 1 ug per peptide per mL for cell stimulation. Nonresponding CD40L-negative CD69-negative CD45RO-high memory CD4+ T cells were sorted as memory populations depleted of antigen-responding cells. Their antigens remain unidentified. The immunoSEQ hsTCRB assay version 4, run in survey mode, was used to sequence TCRbeta repertoires from genomic DNA. The table was pulled from immuneACCESS by TCRdb, which kept in-frame rearrangements only. Such tables lose some clones; where checked, under half of the loss comes from unresolved V genes, and the rest has no known cause. Recorded for this sample are 30,000 to 45,000 clones; more than 75% of them occurred a single time. The ten largest clones represent 0.85% to 1% of the sample.

Sample: cultured CD4+ T cells from PBMCs, taken from a patient who received antiretroviral therapy. The cell subset or site tag for this specimen amounts to: CD40L-CD69- CD45RO-high memory CD4 T cells not responding to Gag peptides. These receptors were collected from an adult with HIV. The donor label of this sample is uncertain.

This chain joins TRBV18 and TRBJ1-1; D is uncertain. CDR1 is KGHSH and CDR2 is LQKENI in the germline V gene. The CDR3 loop spans 16 amino acids. The germline V and J ends were trimmed by 0 bases and 2 bases, with 13 bases remaining between them. The DNA of the CDR3 is TGTGCCAGCTCACCACCCTCTGCCACGGTTAACACTGAAGCTTTCTTT. It yields the protein CASSPPSATVNTEAFF.

The chain uses TRBV12-3 or TRBV12-4 and TRBJ2-1, with D perhaps matching TRBD1 (6 bases). The CDR3 has 13 amino acids. V lost 0 bases and J 7 bases, leaving 7 bases between the germline ends. CDR3 sequence: CASSLAGGNEQFF. In DNA, the CDR3 is TGTGCCAGCAGTTTAGCAGGGGGTAATGAGCAGTTCTTC.

The chain recombines TRBV10-3 with TRBJ1-1; weak D call: TRBD1 (5 bases). The germline V and J ends were trimmed by 5 bases and 1 base, with 17 bases remaining between them. The CDR3 runs 16 residues. Germline values: CDR1 ENHRY, CDR2 SYGVKD. The CDR3 bases are TGTGCCATCAGTCAGCAAGCGGACATGGGGAACACTGAAGCTTTCTTT. Its protein product is CAISQQADMGNTEAFF.

This clone has just a few counts. V gene TRBV2 combines with J gene TRBJ1-5; 8 bases are shared with TRBD1. The junction had 8 bases not matched to a gene; V was cut back by 7 bases and J by 3 bases. The germline V gene encodes CDR1 SNHLY and CDR2 FYNNEI. The CDR3 extends over 15 amino acids. The CDR3 DNA is TGTGCCAGCATGGTCGGACAGGGACCCAATCAGCCCCAGCATTTT. Protein sequence: CASMVGQGPNQPQHF. Together with reference TRBV2 and TRBJ1-5, the CDR3 gives the full variable domain: EPEVTQTPSHQVTQMGQEVILRCVPISNHLYFYWYRQILGQKVEFLVSFYNNEISEKSEIFDDQFSVERPDGSNFTLKIRSTKLEDSAMYFCASMVGQGPNQPQHFGDGTRLSIL.

The chain has TRBV27 and TRBJ2-1, with D perhaps assigned TRBD1 or TRBD2 (6 bases each). CDR1 MNHEY and CDR2 SMNVEV come from the germline V gene (reference sequence). Trimming took 6 bases from V and 15 from J, leaving 15 bases between them. The CDR3 consists of 11 residues. The CDR3 loop is CASRSRGAGFF. DNA of the CDR3: TGTGCCAGCAGGTCCAGGGGAGCGGGGTTCTTC.